The 25 T cell receptor beta chains in this list originate from one sample, sequenced in a study of metastatic and nonmetastatic thyroid tumors. Patients underwent thyroid surgery, and none had received any treatment before it. TCRdb reanalyzed the PCR reads with MiXCR. Here the sample spans roughly 6,900 clones, approximately 30% being singletons. Sequencing was performed on adjacent normal tissue. The origin of the receptors is a male donor with papillary thyroid cancer or a benign thyroid nodule (not recorded which). Some clones in this sample may be carry-over from other donors' samples.

The chain joins TRBV11-3 to TRBJ2-7; 7 bases are a match to TRBD2. The CDR3 length is 15 residues. V lost 2 bases and J lost 7; bases outside the gene matches: 11. CDR1 SGHNT and CDR2 YENEEA come from the germline V gene. DNA for the CDR3: TGTGCCAGCAGCTTACGCTTCGCGGGAGAGGGGGAGCAGTACTTC. It translates to CASSLRFAGEGEQYF.

The chain has TRBV15 and TRBJ2-7; the D is unclear. This CDR3 is 14 amino acids long. The germline V and J ends were trimmed by 0 bases and 2 bases, with 8 bases remaining between them. Per germline, CDR1 LNHNV and CDR2 YYDKDF (reference sequence). The CDR3 here is CATSRDLSPYEQYF. DNA for the CDR3: TGTGCCACCAGCAGAGATTTGAGTCCCTACGAGCAGTACTTC. Filled out from reference TRBV15 and TRBJ2-7, the complete variable domain reads DAMVIQNPRYQVTQFGKPVTLSCSQTLNHNVMYWYQQKSSQAPKLLFHYYDKDFNNEADTPDNFQSRRPNTSFCFLDIRSPGLGDTAMYLCATSRDLSPYEQYFGPGTRLTVT.

This clone is labeled medium-sized. At the DNA level, this CDR3 is encoded by other sequences in the same sample as well. The chain uses TRBV10-1 and TRBJ2-1; D call uncertain. The germline gives CDR1 WNHNN, CDR2 SYGVQD (reference sequence). V lost 4 bases and J 8 bases, leaving 12 bases between the germline ends. The CDR3 spans 13 residues. CDR3 nucleotides: TGCGCCAGCAGTGTGACGGTCGGCCATGAGCAGTTCTTC. This codes for CASSVTVGHEQFF.

A few counts support this clone. The chain uses TRBV6-1 and TRBJ1-6; tentative D call: TRBD1 (5 bases). Germline CDR1 and CDR2: MNHNS and SASEGT. CDR3 length: 13 amino acids. Trimming took off 10 bases at V and 7 bases at J, with 14 bases between the two ends. CDR3 sequence: CATTFGGNSPLHF. For the CDR3, the DNA is TGTGCCACCACTTTTGGGGGAAATTCACCCCTCCACTTT.

This clone was counted between two and nine times. At one end, the junction sequence differs from germline, possibly due to a read error. The chain has TRBV24-1 and TRBJ2-3, with 9 bases matching TRBD1. Germline-derived CDR1 and CDR2 are KGHDR and SFDVKD. CDR3 length equals 16 residues. The CDR3 here is CATTDPDRGYTYTQYF. CDR3 nucleotides: TGTGCCACCACTGACCCAGACAGGGGGTACACATATACGCAGTATTTT.

The J gene is TRBJ1-5, the V gene TRBV4-1; no clear D. V lost 4 bases, J lost 2 bases, and 9 bases lay in between. Germline values: CDR1 MGHRA, CDR2 YSYEKL. This CDR3 has 14 amino acids. The CDR3 DNA sequence: TGCGCCAGCAGCCTTAGGACCGGCAATCAGCCCCAGCATTTT. It is translated as CASSLRTGNQPQHF.

Regarding this clone: One junction end disagrees with the germline gene, perhaps due to a read error. This chain connects TRBV7-6 to TRBJ2-7; D uncertain. Germline V gene lookup returns CDR1 SGHVS and CDR2 FNYEAQ. The CDR3 consists of 14 residues. CDR3 coding DNA: TGTGCCAGCAGCTTAGGGGCCAGAATGGGTGAGCAATACTTC. Its translation is CASSLGARMGEQYF. The full variable domain, its missing parts supplied by reference TRBV7-6 and TRBJ2-7, is GAGVSQSPRYKVTKRGQDVALRCDPISGHVSLYWYRQALGQGPEFLTYFNYEAQQDKSGLPNDRFSAERPEGSISTLTIQRTEQRDSAMYRCASSLGARMGEQYFGPGTRLTVT.

This chain uses TRBV20-1 with TRBJ2-1, with 8 bases lining up with TRBD2. Germline CDR1 is DFQATT and CDR2 is SNEGSKA (reference sequence). The CDR3 sequence is 15 residues long. Trimming cost V 0 bases and J 8 bases; bases outside gene matches: 9. The DNA of the CDR3 is TGCAGTGCTAGAGATGGAACTAGCGGAGCCCATGAGCAGTTCTTC. The encoded protein is CSARDGTSGAHEQFF.

This clone was seen more than once but under ten times. The chain has TRBV27 and TRBJ1-6; 7 bases agree with TRBD1. Germline loops: CDR1 MNHEY, CDR2 SMNVEV (reference sequence). The junction had 14 bases not matched to a gene; V was cut back by 9 bases and J by 9 bases. The CDR3 loop spans 15 amino acids. The CDR3, as DNA: TGTGCCAGTAGGGGGCCGGGACGGCTTACTTCACCCCTCCACTTT. This sequence encodes CASRGPGRLTSPLHF.

By frequency in the sample, this clone is medium-sized (0.01 to 0.1%). The J gene is TRBJ2-2, the V gene TRBV9; D remains ambiguous. Germline CDR1 is SGDLS and CDR2 is YYNGEE. The CDR3 loop spans 16 amino acids. V was clipped by 4 bases and J by 1 base, with 14 bases between them. DNA for the CDR3: TGTGCCAGCAGCCCCCGTACCCGTTTGAACACCGGGGAGCTGTTTTTT. It is translated as CASSPRTRLNTGELFF. Full variable domain (missing parts from reference TRBV9 and TRBJ2-2): DSGVTQTPKHLITATGQRVTLRCSPRSGDLSVYWYQQSLDQGLQFLIQYYNGEERAKGNILERFSAQQFPDLHSELNLSSLELGDSALYFCASSPRTRLNTGELFFGEGSRLTVL.

This clone has just a few counts. The gene calls are TRBV6-1 and TRBJ2-6; D tentatively fits TRBD1 or TRBD2 (6 bases each). This CDR3 contains 15 residues. Germline values: CDR1 MNHNS, CDR2 SASEGT. V lost 7 bases, J lost 0 bases, and 10 bases lay in between. The DNA of the CDR3 is TGTGCCAGCATGGGGGGCTCCTCTGGGGCCAACGTCCTGACTTTC. This translates into CASMGGSSGANVLTF.

This clone was seen more than once but under ten times. The V gene is TRBV6-1, the J gene TRBJ2-3; D gene uncertain. V gave up 6 bases and J gave up 5 bases, with 9 bases separating them. Per germline, CDR1 MNHNS and CDR2 SASEGT. There are 12 residues in the CDR3. The CDR3 nucleotides read TGTGCCAGCAGCCAAGAAGTAGATACGCAGTATTTT. Translating it yields CASSQEVDTQYF.

This clone is categorized as medium-sized. This CDR3 is CAWSRQGSGANVLTF. CDR3 DNA: TGTGCCTGGAGTCGACAGGGCTCTGGGGCCAACGTCCTGACTTTC. V usage is TRBV30 and J usage is TRBJ2-6, with TRBD1 matching 7 bases. The germline CDR1 and CDR2 sequences are GTSNPN and SVGIG (reference sequence). The length of the CDR3 is 15 residues. V was clipped by 2 bases and J by 0 bases; unmatched bases: 1.

This clone is labeled large. CDR3 region: CASSLRAAGASEQYF. CDR3 nucleotide sequence: TGTGCCAGCAGTTTAAGGGCGGCAGGGGCCTCCGAGCAGTACTTC. This chain connects TRBV28 to TRBJ2-7; a weak D match, TRBD1 (6 bases). This CDR3 region has 15 residues. With 2 bases removed from V and 6 bases from J, the gap between germline ends came to 17 bases. Germline V lookup: CDR1 MDHEN, CDR2 SYDVKM.

This clone showed up just a few times. V is TRBV6-5 and J is TRBJ2-7, with 7 bases aligning to TRBD1. The CDR3 loop spans 13 amino acids. From germline, CDR1 is MNHEY and CDR2 SVGAGI. The V segment lost 3 bases and the J segment 2 bases; nucleotides outside the gene matches: 1. CDR3 DNA sequence: TGTGCCAGCAGTTATCAGGGGGCCTACGAGCAGTACTTC. Residues: CASSYQGAYEQYF.

This clone is medium-sized. The V gene is TRBV27, the J gene TRBJ2-2; D gene uncertain. This CDR3 spans 15 amino acids. The germline gives CDR1 MNHEY, CDR2 SMNVEV (reference sequence). V lost 0 bases to trimming and J lost 1 base, with 6 bases between them. The CDR3 loop reads CASSLSTQNTGELFF. CDR3 nucleotides: TGTGCCAGCAGTTTATCGACCCAGAACACCGGGGAGCTGTTTTTT.

This clone was observed a few times. This rearrangement joins TRBV27 to TRBJ1-3; D remains unclear. The V and J ends lost 4 bases and 3 bases respectively, with 7 bases between them. The CDR3 is made up of 13 amino acids. Looked up from germline, CDR1 is MNHEY and CDR2 is SMNVEV (reference sequence). The CDR3 region is CASSSFYGNTIYF. The CDR3 nucleotides read TGTGCCAGCAGTTCATTCTATGGAAACACCATATATTTT.

This clone appeared once. V usage is TRBV11-3 and J usage is TRBJ2-7; TRBD2 matches at 9 bases. V shed 0 bases, J shed 1 base, and the junction held 4 bases outside the gene matches. The germline V gene encodes CDR1 SGHNT and CDR2 YENEEA. CDR3 length: 16 amino acids. The CDR3 region has the DNA TGTGCCAGCAGCTTAGATCAAACTAGCGGGTCCTACGAGCAGTACTTC. It specifies CASSLDQTSGSYEQYF.

This rearrangement joins TRBV6-1 to TRBJ1-1; no clear D. The CDR3 is 11 amino acids. The germline CDR1 and CDR2 sequences are MNHNS and SASEGT. Between the trimmed V and J ends, which lost 2 bases and 6 bases, there was a span of 4 bases. CDR3: CASSEWAEAFF. CDR3 nucleotides: TGTGCCAGCAGTGAATGGGCTGAAGCTTTCTTT.

In this sample, this clone turned up a few times. V is TRBV2 and J is TRBJ2-7; no clear D gene. CDR1 SNHLY and CDR2 FYNNEI come from the germline V gene. V lost 6 bases to trimming and J lost 1 base, with 1 base between them. CDR3 length: 10 residues. The CDR3 protein is CASRSYEQYF. CDR3 coding DNA: TGTGCCAGCAGATCCTACGAGCAGTACTTC.

This clone was seen a few times. The V gene is TRBV7-8, the J gene TRBJ2-3, with 10 nucleotides matching TRBD2. Germline V lookup: CDR1 SGHVS, CDR2 FQNEAQ. The CDR3 consists of 16 residues. Trimming took 5 bases from V and 5 from J; bases not matched to a gene: 10. CDR3 in amino acids: CASSRGAGGAKDTQYF. The CDR3, as DNA: TGTGCCAGCAGCCGTGGAGCGGGGGGGGCCAAAGATACGCAGTATTTT.

This clone was seen at least ten times. The rearrangement uses TRBV5-6 and TRBJ1-2; TRBD1 might be the D (5 bases). Trimming shortened V by 4 bases and J by 14 bases, and 21 bases separated the two germline ends. Germline V gene data show CDR1 as SGHDT and CDR2 as YYEEEE. The CDR3 runs to 13 residues. CDR3 nucleotide sequence: TGTGCCAGCAGCATGGGACCGGGACCGCCGGAAACCTTC. Its translation: CASSMGPGPPETF.

The rearrangement uses TRBV12-5 and TRBJ2-7; D unresolved. Per the germline V gene, CDR1 is LGHNT and CDR2 is FRNRAP. This CDR3 is 12 amino acids long. Trimming removed 0 bases at V and 7 bases at J, with 7 bases between. CDR3 sequence: CASGLVFGEQYF. Here the CDR3 DNA reads TGTGCTAGTGGTTTGGTGTTCGGGGAGCAGTACTTC.

This clone is medium-sized by share. V gene TRBV20-1 combines with J gene TRBJ1-2; D unclear. The CDR3 extends over 14 amino acids. Germline V gene sequence: CDR1 DFQATT, CDR2 SNEGSKA (reference sequence). V shed 1 base and J shed 4 bases, with 13 bases lying between them. The CDR3 reads CSARGPLGSYGYTF. The CDR3 nucleotides read TGCAGTGCTAGAGGGCCTTTGGGGTCCTATGGCTACACCTTC.

This clone showed up many times. The J gene is TRBJ2-3, the V gene TRBV27; 12 bases align to TRBD2. Germline V CDR1 and CDR2: MNHEY, SMNVEV (reference sequence). The junction had 5 bases not matched to a gene; V was cut back by 8 bases and J by 2 bases. The CDR3 is 15 residues long. CDR3 amino acids: CASSLAGGITDTQYF. The CDR3 DNA follows: TGTGCCAGCTCGCTAGCGGGAGGGATCACAGATACGCAGTATTTT.